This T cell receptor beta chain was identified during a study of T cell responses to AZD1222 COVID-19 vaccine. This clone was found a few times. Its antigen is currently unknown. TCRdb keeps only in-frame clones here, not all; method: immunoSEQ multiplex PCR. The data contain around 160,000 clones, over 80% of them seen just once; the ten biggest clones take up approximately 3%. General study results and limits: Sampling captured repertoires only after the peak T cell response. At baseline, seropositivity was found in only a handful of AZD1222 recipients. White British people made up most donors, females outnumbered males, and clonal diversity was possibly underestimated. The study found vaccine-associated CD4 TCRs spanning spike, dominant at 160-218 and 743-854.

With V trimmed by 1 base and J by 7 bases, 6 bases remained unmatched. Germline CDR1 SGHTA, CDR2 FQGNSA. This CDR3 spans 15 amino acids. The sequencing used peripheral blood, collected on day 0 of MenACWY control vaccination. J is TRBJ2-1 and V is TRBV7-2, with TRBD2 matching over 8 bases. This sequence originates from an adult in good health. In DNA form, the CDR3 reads TGTGCCAGCAGCTTAGGGTCTAGCGGGTGGAATGAGCAGTTCTTC. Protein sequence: CASSLGSSGWNEQFF.